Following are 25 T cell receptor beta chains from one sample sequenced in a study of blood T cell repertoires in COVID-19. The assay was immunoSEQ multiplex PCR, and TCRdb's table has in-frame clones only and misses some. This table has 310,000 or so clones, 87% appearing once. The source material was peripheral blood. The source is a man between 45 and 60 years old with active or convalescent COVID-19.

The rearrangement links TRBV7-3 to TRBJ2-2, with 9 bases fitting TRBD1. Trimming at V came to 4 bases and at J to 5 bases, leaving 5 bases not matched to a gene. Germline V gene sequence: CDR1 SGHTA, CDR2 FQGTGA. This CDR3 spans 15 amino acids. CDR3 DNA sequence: TGTGCCAGCAGCTACACAGGGGGCTCAACCGGGGAGCTGTTTTTT. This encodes CASSYTGGSTGELFF.

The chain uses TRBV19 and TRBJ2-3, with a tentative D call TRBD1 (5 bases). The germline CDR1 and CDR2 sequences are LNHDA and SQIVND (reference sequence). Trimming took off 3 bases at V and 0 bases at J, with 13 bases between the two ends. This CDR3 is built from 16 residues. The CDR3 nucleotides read TGTGCCAGTAGTATCGCCTGGACACCGAGCACAGATACGCAGTATTTT. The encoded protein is CASSIAWTPSTDTQYF.

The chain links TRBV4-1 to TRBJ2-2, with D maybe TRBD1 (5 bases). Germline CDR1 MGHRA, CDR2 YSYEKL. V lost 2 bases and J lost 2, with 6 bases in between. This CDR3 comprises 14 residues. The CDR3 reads CASSQQGNTGELFF. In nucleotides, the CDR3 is TGCGCCAGCAGCCAACAGGGAAACACCGGGGAGCTGTTTTTT.

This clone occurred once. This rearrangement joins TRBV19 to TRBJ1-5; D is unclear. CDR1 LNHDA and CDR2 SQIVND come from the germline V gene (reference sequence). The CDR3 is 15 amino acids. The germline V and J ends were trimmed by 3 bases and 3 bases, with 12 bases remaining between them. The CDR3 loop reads CASSIHGENNQPQHF. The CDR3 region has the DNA TGTGCCAGTAGTATCCATGGGGAGAACAATCAGCCCCAGCATTTT.

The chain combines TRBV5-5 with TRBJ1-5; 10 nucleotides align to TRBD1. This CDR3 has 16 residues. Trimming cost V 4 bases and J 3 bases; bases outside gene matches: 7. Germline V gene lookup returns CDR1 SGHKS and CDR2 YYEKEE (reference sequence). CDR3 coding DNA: TGTGCCAGCAGCCATGGGACAGGGGTTATCAATCAGCCCCAGCATTTT. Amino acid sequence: CASSHGTGVINQPQHF.

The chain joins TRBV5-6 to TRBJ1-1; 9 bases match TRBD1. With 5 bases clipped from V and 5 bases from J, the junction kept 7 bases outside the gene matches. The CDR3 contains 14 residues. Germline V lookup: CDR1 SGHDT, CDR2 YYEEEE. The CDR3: CASRRLDRGTEAFF. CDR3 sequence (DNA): TGTGCCAGCAGAAGGCTGGACAGGGGTACTGAAGCTTTCTTT.

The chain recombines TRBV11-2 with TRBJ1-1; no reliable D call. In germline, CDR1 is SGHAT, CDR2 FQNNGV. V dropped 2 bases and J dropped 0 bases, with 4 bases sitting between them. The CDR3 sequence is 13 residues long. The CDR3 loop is CASSLQLNTEAFF. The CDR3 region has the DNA TGTGCCAGCAGCTTACAGTTGAACACTGAAGCTTTCTTT.

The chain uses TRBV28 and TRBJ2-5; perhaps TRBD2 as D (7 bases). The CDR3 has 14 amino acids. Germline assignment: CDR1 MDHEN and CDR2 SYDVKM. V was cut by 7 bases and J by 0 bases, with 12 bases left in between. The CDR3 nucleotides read TGTGCCAGCACCCCGGGGGGCCACCAAGAGACCCAGTACTTC. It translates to CASTPGGHQETQYF.

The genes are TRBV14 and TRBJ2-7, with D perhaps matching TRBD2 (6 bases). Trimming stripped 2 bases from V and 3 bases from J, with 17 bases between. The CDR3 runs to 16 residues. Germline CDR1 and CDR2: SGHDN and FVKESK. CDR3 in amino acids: CASSQNRAGLNYEQYF. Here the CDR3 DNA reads TGTGCCAGCAGCCAAAACCGGGCGGGACTTAACTACGAGCAGTACTTC.

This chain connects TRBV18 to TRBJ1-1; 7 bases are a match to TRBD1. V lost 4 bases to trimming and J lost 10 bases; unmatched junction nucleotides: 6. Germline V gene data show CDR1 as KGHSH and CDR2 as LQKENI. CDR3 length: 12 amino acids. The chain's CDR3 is CASSQGAYTAFF. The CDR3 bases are TGTGCCAGCTCACAGGGGGCCTACACAGCTTTCTTT. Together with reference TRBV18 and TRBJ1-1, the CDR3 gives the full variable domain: NAGVMQNPRHLVRRRGQEARLRCSPMKGHSHVYWYRQLPEEGLKFMVYLQKENIIDESGMPKERFSAEFPKEGPSILRIQQVVRGDSAAYFCASSQGAYTAFFGQGTRLTVV.

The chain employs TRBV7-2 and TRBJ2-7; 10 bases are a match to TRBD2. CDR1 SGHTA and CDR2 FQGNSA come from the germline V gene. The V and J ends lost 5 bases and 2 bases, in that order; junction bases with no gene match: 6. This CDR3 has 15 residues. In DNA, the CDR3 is TGTGCCAGCAGCCTCGCTAGCGGGGGTACCTACGAGCAGTACTTC. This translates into CASSLASGGTYEQYF.

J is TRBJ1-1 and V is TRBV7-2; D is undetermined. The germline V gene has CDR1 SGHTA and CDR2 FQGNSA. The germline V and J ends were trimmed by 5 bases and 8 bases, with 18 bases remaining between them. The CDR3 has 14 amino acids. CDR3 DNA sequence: TGTGCCAGCAGCCTCTATCAGGTAGTCTCCGAAGCTTTCTTT. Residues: CASSLYQVVSEAFF.

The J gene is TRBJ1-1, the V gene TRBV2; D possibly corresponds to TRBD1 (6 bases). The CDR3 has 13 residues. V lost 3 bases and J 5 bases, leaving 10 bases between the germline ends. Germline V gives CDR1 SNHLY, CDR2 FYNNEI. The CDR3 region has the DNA TGTGCCAGCAGTGATTTAGGGGGTACTGAAGCTTTCTTT. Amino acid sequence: CASSDLGGTEAFF.

The CDR3 DNA follows: TGTGCCAGCTCACTCGAACAGGGGGCGCATGGTCAGCCCCAGCATTTT. Protein product: CASSLEQGAHGQPQHF. The V call is TRBV18, the J call TRBJ1-5; 9 bases match TRBD1. CDR3 length: 16 residues. With V trimmed by 4 bases and J by 6 bases, 10 bases remained unmatched. Germline CDR1 is KGHSH and CDR2 is LQKENI.

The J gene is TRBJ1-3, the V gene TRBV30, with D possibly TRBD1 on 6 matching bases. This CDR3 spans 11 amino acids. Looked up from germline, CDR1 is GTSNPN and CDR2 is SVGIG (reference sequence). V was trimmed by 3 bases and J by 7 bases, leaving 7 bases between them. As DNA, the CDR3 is TGTGCCTGGAGCACAGGGAACACCATATATTTT. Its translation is CAWSTGNTIYF.

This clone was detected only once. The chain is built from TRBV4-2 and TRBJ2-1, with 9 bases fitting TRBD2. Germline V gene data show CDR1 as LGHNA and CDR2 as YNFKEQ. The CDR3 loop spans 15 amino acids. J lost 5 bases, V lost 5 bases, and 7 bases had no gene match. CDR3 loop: CASSEAAGGNNEQFF. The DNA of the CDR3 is TGTGCCAGCAGCGAGGCAGCGGGGGGCAACAATGAGCAGTTCTTC.

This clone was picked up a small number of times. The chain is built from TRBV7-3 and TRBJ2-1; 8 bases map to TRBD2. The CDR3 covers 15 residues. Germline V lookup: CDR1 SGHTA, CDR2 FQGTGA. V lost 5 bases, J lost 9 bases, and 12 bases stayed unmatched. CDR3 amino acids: CASSPSGSGVGEQFF. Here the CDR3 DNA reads TGTGCCAGCAGCCCGAGCGGGAGTGGTGTGGGTGAGCAGTTCTTC.

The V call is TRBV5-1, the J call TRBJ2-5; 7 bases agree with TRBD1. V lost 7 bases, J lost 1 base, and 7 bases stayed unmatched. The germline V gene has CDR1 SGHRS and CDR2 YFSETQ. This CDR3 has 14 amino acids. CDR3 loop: CASRLQGTQETQYF. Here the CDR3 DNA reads TGCGCCAGCCGTTTACAGGGGACCCAAGAGACCCAGTACTTC.

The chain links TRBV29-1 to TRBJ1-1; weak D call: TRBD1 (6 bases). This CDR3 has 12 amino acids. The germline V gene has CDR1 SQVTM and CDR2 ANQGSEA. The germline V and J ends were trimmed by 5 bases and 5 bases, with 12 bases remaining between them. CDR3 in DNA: TGCAGCGTTCAGGGGTGGGTAACTGAAGCTTTCTTT. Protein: CSVQGWVTEAFF.

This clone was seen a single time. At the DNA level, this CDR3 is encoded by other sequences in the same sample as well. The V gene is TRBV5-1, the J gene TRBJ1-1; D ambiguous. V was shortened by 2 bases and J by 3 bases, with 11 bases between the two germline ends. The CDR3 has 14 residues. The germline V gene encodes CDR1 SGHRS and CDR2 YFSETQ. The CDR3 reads CASSFSAGDTEAFF. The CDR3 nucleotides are TGCGCCAGCAGCTTTTCAGCCGGAGACACTGAAGCTTTCTTT.

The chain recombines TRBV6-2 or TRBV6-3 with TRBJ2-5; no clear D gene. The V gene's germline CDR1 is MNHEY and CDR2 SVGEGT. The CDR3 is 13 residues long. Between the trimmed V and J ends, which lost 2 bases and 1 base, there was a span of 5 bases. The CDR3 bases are TGTGCCAGCAGTTACGCAGGCCAAGAGACCCAGTACTTC. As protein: CASSYAGQETQYF.

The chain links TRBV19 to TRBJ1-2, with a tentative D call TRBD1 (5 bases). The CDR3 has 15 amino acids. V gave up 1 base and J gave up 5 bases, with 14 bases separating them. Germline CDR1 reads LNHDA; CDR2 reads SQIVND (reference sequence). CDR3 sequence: CASSIAQGSGYGYTF. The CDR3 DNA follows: TGTGCCAGTAGTATAGCCCAGGGTAGTGGATATGGCTACACCTTC.

The CDR3 DNA is TGTGCCAGCAGCCCCGGGACAGCAGCCTCTGGGGCCAACGTCCTGACTTTC. This codes for CASSPGTAASGANVLTF. The chain carries TRBV28 and TRBJ2-6, with TRBD1 matching 7 bases. V lost 6 bases and J lost 0; bases outside the gene matches: 8. There are 17 residues in the CDR3. Per the germline V gene, CDR1 is MDHEN and CDR2 is SYDVKM.

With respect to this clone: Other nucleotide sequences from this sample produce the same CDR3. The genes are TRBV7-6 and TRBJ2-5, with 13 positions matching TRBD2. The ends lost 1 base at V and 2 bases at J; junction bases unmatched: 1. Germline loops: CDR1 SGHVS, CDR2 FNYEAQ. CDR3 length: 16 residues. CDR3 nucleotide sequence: TGTGCCAGCAGCTTAGGACTAGCGGGGGGTCAAGAGACCCAGTACTTC. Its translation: CASSLGLAGGQETQYF.

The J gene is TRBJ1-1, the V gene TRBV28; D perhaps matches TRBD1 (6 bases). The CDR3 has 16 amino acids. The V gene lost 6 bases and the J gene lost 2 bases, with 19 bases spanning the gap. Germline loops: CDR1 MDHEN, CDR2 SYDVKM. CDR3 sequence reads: CASRRLSGTSNTEAFF. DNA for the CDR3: TGTGCCAGCAGACGCCTATCCGGGACATCCAACACTGAAGCTTTCTTT.